These T cell receptor beta chains were read from a single sample in a study of cytomegalovirus exposure and HLA in healthy donors. The data were produced by immunoSEQ multiplex PCR, yet TCRdb's version contains in-frame clones alone and is incomplete. Here the sample spans about 50,000 clones, around 70% being singletons. The specimen sequenced was PBMCs. The receptors derive from a woman aged 45-65 years in good health and CMV-seronegative. CDR3s include the opening cysteine and the closing phenylalanine or tryptophan. A D gene is named only where the DNA matches it firmly. The size field is filled for only some rows; it gives once, few, many or a size class.

>TRBV5-1|.|14|.|TRBJ1-3
CASGVGTTGNTIYF
TGCGCCAGCGGGGTCGGGACAACCGGGAACACCATATATTTT
>TRBV29-1|.|14|TRBD2|TRBJ2-1
CSFLAGAHYNEQFF
TGCAGCTTCTTAGCGGGAGCCCATTACAATGAGCAGTTCTTC
>TRBV6-5|.|15|.|TRBJ2-1
CASSHEGSSYNEQFF
TGTGCCAGCAGCCACGAGGGAAGCTCCTACAATGAGCAGTTCTTC
>TRBV30|.|14|.|TRBJ2-2
CACPGTRNTGELFF
TGTGCCTGCCCTGGGACAAGAAACACCGGGGAGCTGTTTTTT
>TRBV19|.|15|TRBD1|TRBJ1-5
CASNPRQGASQPQHF
TGTGCCAGTAACCCCCGGCAGGGGGCTTCTCAGCCCCAGCATTTT
>TRBV5-1|.|13|.|TRBJ2-5
CASRAGVRETQYF
TGCGCCAGCAGGGCAGGGGTTAGAGAGACCCAGTACTTC
>TRBV19|once|13|.|TRBJ1-5
CATKWAENQPQHF
TGTGCCACCAAGTGGGCAGAGAATCAGCCCCAGCATTTT
>TRBV11-2|.|15|TRBD2|TRBJ2-7
CASSSLAGEGNEQYF
TGTGCCAGCAGCTCGCTAGCGGGAGAAGGGAACGAGCAGTACTTC
>TRBV28|.|14|TRBD2|TRBJ2-7
CASSLGGEGYEQYF
TGTGCCAGCAGTTTAGGGGGGGAGGGCTACGAGCAGTACTTC
>TRBV2|.|12|.|TRBJ2-5
CASSEHRETQYF
TGTGCCAGCAGTGAGCACAGGGAGACCCAGTACTTC